The next 22 T cell receptor beta chains were all read from a single sample in a study of T cells in Graves' hyperthyroidism and ophthalmopathy. RNA transcripts served as the template for amplifying TCR beta CDR3 regions. During a first-round RT-PCR of the TCR CDR3, the HTBI primer set was used. MiXCR, applied by TCRdb to the multiplex PCR reads, yields one record per CDR3 protein. The sample contains approximately 400,000 distinct CDR3 sequences, less than 20% of which appear only once. The specimen sequenced was blood. The receptor set was obtained from a woman aged 18-35 years with Graves' hyperthyroidism that later progressed to Graves' ophthalmopathy.

Only a few counts were recorded for this clonotype. The genes are TRBV20-1 and TRBJ2-1; 12 nucleotides match TRBD2. This CDR3 region has 17 residues. V trimming: 0 bases; J trimming: 0 bases; junction bases outside the gene matches: 3. Germline V CDR1 and CDR2: DFQATT, SNEGSKA (reference sequence). Here the CDR3 DNA reads TGCAGTGCTAGAGAGATGACTAGCGGGAGCTCCTACAATGAGCAGTTCTTC. Its protein is CSAREMTSGSSYNEQFF.

V and J are TRBV18 and TRBJ1-1; no firm D call. Trimming left V 5 bases short and J 11 bases short, with 15 bases between. The V gene's germline CDR1 is KGHSH and CDR2 LQKENI. The CDR3 runs to 12 residues. CDR3 bases: TGTGCCAGCTCATTGTCCTCCGAGATGGCTTTCTTT. The encoded protein is CASSLSSEMAFF. Full variable domain (rest looked up from reference TRBV18 and TRBJ1-1): NAGVMQNPRHLVRRRGQEARLRCSPMKGHSHVYWYRQLPEEGLKFMVYLQKENIIDESGMPKERFSAEFPKEGPSILRIQQVVRGDSAAYFCASSLSSEMAFFGQGTRLTVV.

This clonotype was counted at least ten times. V is TRBV6-1 and J is TRBJ1-2; no clear D gene. Trimming cost V 5 bases and J 10 bases, with 17 bases left between them. Germline V CDR1 and CDR2: MNHNS, SASEGT. CDR3 length: 13 residues. The CDR3 coding sequence is TGTGCCAGCAGTTCGCCAGGAGTAGCTTTCTACACCTTC. It specifies CASSSPGVAFYTF.

This clonotype was detected many times. This CDR3 reads CASSKLAGGPDTQYF. In DNA, the CDR3 is TGTGCCAGCAGTAAACTAGCGGGAGGACCAGATACGCAGTATTTT. The chain couples TRBV6-2 or TRBV6-3 to TRBJ2-3; 12 bases align to TRBD2. Germline trimming cut 5 bases from V and 4 bases from J; bases unmatched to any gene: 4. This CDR3 spans 15 amino acids. Per the germline V gene, CDR1 is MNHEY and CDR2 is SVGEGT.

This clonotype was found many times. The rearrangement joins TRBV2 to TRBJ2-4, with a possible D match to TRBD2 (6 bases). CDR3 length equals 16 residues. Trimming took off 0 bases at V and 0 bases at J, with 9 bases between the two ends. Germline assignment: CDR1 SNHLY and CDR2 FYNNEI. The CDR3 DNA reads as TGTGCCAGCAGTGAAGCAGGAGGGGTAGCCAAAAACATTCAGTACTTC. Encoded protein: CASSEAGGVAKNIQYF.

The chain couples TRBV6-4 to TRBJ2-5; D gene uncertain. This CDR3 has 14 residues. Germline values: CDR1 MRHNA, CDR2 SNTAGT. Trimming left V 8 bases short and J 1 base short, with 14 bases between. CDR3 DNA: TGTGCCAGCCTCAAGGGAAGACCCCAAGAGACCCAGTACTTC. Translated: CASLKGRPQETQYF.

To note about this clonotype: Relative to the germline gene, one junction end is altered; a read error may explain this. V gene TRBV28 combines with J gene TRBJ1-1; the match to TRBD1 covers 10 bases. From germline, CDR1 is MDHEN and CDR2 SYDVKM. The CDR3 runs 14 residues. DNA for the CDR3: TGTGCCTGCAGGTGGGACAGGGGATACACTGAAGCTTTCTTT. Encoded protein: CACRWDRGYTEAFF.

This clonotype showed up many times. This chain joins TRBV28 and TRBJ2-3; tentative D call: TRBD2 (10 bases). CDR1 MDHEN and CDR2 SYDVKM come from the germline V gene. This CDR3 has 20 amino acids. V lost 1 base, J lost 10 bases, and 33 bases lay in between. The CDR3 sequence: CASSLSWDRERASGSSAQYF. The CDR3 DNA reads TGTGCCAGCAGTTTATCCTGGGACAGGGAAAGGGCTAGCGGGAGTTCAGCGCAGTATTTT.

The table lists this clonotype with many counts. This sequence joins TRBV28 and TRBJ1-2; 8 bases fit TRBD1. J was trimmed by 6 bases and V by 3 bases; bases with no gene match: 6. Germline CDR1 MDHEN, CDR2 SYDVKM. This CDR3 has 14 residues. The CDR3 coding sequence is TGTGCCAGCAGTTTGGCGGACAGGGCAGATGGCTACACCTTC. Amino acids: CASSLADRADGYTF.

The chain has TRBV20-1 and TRBJ2-4; D possibly corresponds to TRBD2 (6 bases). Trimming left V 4 bases short and J 11 bases short, with 21 bases between. CDR1 is DFQATT, CDR2 SNEGSKA, per germline (reference sequence). This CDR3 is built from 14 residues. CDR3 nucleotide sequence: TGCAGTGCTATATTAGCGGCCGCTCGCCTAGTTCAGTACTTC. Translated, it gives CSAILAAARLVQYF.

This clonotype was found many times. The J gene is TRBJ1-2, the V gene TRBV27; weak D call: TRBD1 (6 bases). CDR1 and CDR2 (germline): MNHEY, SMNVEV (reference sequence). Trimming removed 5 bases from V and 4 bases from J, with 23 bases in between. The CDR3 totals 17 residues. CDR3 nucleotides: TGTGCCAGCAGTCCTAGGGTCAGGGGAAAAGGAAGCTATGGCTACACCTTC. Residues: CASSPRVRGKGSYGYTF.

This clonotype showed up many times. This chain connects TRBV14 to TRBJ1-1; perhaps TRBD1 as D (5 bases). Trimming removed 0 bases at V and 8 bases at J, with 7 bases between. The CDR3 sequence is 12 residues long. CDR1 and CDR2 (germline): SGHDN, FVKESK. The DNA for the CDR3 is TGTGCCAGCAGCCAAGATTGGGGGGAAGCTTTCTTT. Translated, it gives CASSQDWGEAFF.

This clonotype was found many times. The CDR3 DNA reads as TGCAGTGCTAGACAGGCTGTGTACGAGCAGTACTTC. Residues: CSARQAVYEQYF. The chain couples TRBV20-1 to TRBJ2-7; D not certain. This CDR3 region has 12 residues. V was shortened by 2 bases and J by 4 bases, with 9 bases between the two germline ends. CDR1 is DFQATT, CDR2 SNEGSKA, per germline (reference sequence).

This clonotype has ten or more counts. This chain links TRBV5-1 with TRBJ1-1; 7 bases map to TRBD1. In germline, CDR1 is SGHRS, CDR2 YFSETQ. This CDR3 spans 15 amino acids. With 4 bases clipped from V and 4 bases from J, the junction kept 10 bases outside the gene matches. The CDR3 bases are TGCGCCAGCAGCCCCAAACAGGGGTTGGGCACTGAAGCTTTCTTT. This codes for CASSPKQGLGTEAFF. Using reference TRBV5-1 and TRBJ1-1 for the parts outside the CDR3, the full variable domain is KAGVTQTPRYLIKTRGQQVTLSCSPISGHRSVSWYQQTPGQGLQFLFEYFSETQRNKGNFPGRFSGRQFSNSRSEMNVSTLELGDSALYLCASSPKQGLGTEAFFGQGTRLTVV.

The V gene is TRBV2, the J gene TRBJ2-2; D uncertain. The CDR3 runs to 13 residues. The V gene's germline CDR1 is SNHLY and CDR2 FYNNEI. V gave up 5 bases and J gave up 5 bases, with 9 bases separating them. CDR3 amino acids: CASSPRLTGELFF. The DNA of the CDR3 is TGTGCCAGCAGTCCCCGACTTACCGGGGAGCTGTTTTTT.

This clonotype was seen many times. V usage is TRBV6-2 or TRBV6-3 and J usage is TRBJ2-7; 9 bases map to TRBD2. The ends lost 6 bases at V and 2 bases at J; junction bases unmatched: 5. The CDR3 is 14 residues long. Germline CDR1 reads MNHEY; CDR2 reads SVGEGT. The CDR3 nucleotides are TGTGCCAGCAGCCTTACTAGCGGGCCCTACGAGCAGTACTTC. Amino acid sequence: CASSLTSGPYEQYF.

This clonotype was seen many times. This chain uses TRBV11-2 with TRBJ2-1, with 12 bases fitting TRBD2. The CDR3 covers 15 residues. Trimming at V came to 6 bases and at J to 5 bases, leaving 5 bases not matched to a gene. The germline CDR1 and CDR2 sequences are SGHAT and FQNNGV. CDR3 amino acids: CASSLAGGPNNEQFF. The CDR3 region has the DNA TGTGCCAGCAGTCTAGCGGGAGGGCCTAACAATGAGCAGTTCTTC.

Worth noting for this clonotype: A read error is possible here, since a much larger clone lies one base away. This rearrangement joins TRBV3-1 to TRBJ2-1; no definite D call. Germline values: CDR1 LGHDT, CDR2 YNNKEL (reference sequence). The CDR3 is 11 residues long. This chain's CDR3 is CASSQVGEPYF. For the CDR3, the DNA is TGTGCCAGCAGCCAGGTGGGTGAGCCGTACTTC.

This clonotype was recorded at least ten times. V and J are TRBV20-1 and TRBJ1-5, with TRBD1 identical over 7 bases. Germline CDR1 is DFQATT and CDR2 is SNEGSKA (reference sequence). The junction had 7 bases not matched to a gene; V was cut back by 5 bases and J by 6 bases. The CDR3 runs 13 residues. CDR3 DNA: TGCAGTGCTCAGTCGACAGGGTCTCAGCCCCAGCATTTT. The encoded protein is CSAQSTGSQPQHF.

The chain links TRBV11-2 to TRBJ1-3; TRBD1 aligns across 7 bases. V lost 5 bases and J lost 4; bases outside the gene matches: 8. Germline V gene lookup returns CDR1 SGHAT and CDR2 FQNNGV. The CDR3 runs to 15 residues. The CDR3 reads CASSRLPGQGNTIYF. The CDR3 DNA reads TGTGCCAGCAGCCGACTACCGGGACAGGGAAACACCATATATTTT.

The CDR3 DNA reads TGTGCCAGCAGACCCGGGACAGCCAATTACGAGCAGTACTTC. This sequence encodes CASRPGTANYEQYF. This sequence joins TRBV6-1 and TRBJ2-7; 7 nucleotides align to TRBD1. The V segment lost 6 bases and the J segment 4 bases; nucleotides outside the gene matches: 9. Germline loops: CDR1 MNHNS, CDR2 SASEGT. There are 14 residues in the CDR3.

This clonotype was counted many times. This chain links TRBV12-3 or TRBV12-4 with TRBJ2-6, with D perhaps matching TRBD1 (5 bases). The CDR3 covers 15 residues. V lost 4 bases, J lost 4 bases, and 11 bases lay in between. Here the CDR3 DNA reads TGTGCCAGCAGTTCCAGGGTGACGGGGGCCAACGTCCTGACTTTC. Translation: CASSSRVTGANVLTF.